What follows is one T cell receptor beta chain and its context. The data were obtained in a study of blood T cell repertoires in COVID-19. Turning to the study itself: The United States, Italy and Spain supplied acute and convalescent COVID-19 samples.

As handled by the study authors: For nucleated cells, counts were estimated from reference gene primer amplification. The repertoire was sequenced with immunoSEQ multiplex PCR; TCRdb's copy has only in-frame clones and lacks some. The DNA gave D and trimming, while V, J and clone size come from that table. The sample yields around 470,000 clones, 75% to 90% seen once. This CDR3 contains 13 residues. Trimming removed 6 bases from V and 4 bases from J; junction bases left unmatched: 0. Germline CDR1 and CDR2: LNHNV and YYDKDF (reference sequence). Seattle cases were enrolled at active infection and followed longitudinally.

The clonotype comes from a man aged 18 to 29 with COVID-19, enrolled during active disease. The sequencing sample was made of peripheral blood. The chain couples TRBV15 to TRBJ1-4, with 9 positions matching TRBD1. In nucleotides, the CDR3 is TGTGCCACCAGGACAGGGGGTAATGAAAAACTGTTTTTT. Translating gives CATRTGGNEKLFF.